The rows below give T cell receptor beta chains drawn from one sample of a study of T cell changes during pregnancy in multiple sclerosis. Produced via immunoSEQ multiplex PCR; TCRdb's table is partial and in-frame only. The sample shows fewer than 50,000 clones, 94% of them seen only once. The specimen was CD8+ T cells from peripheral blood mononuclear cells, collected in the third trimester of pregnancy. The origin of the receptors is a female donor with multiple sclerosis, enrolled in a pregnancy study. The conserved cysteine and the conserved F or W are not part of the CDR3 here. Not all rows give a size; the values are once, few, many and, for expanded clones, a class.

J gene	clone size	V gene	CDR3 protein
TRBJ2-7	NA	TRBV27	ASSLTGGLYEQY
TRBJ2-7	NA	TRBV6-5	ASSTPLTNEQY
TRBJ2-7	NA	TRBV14	ASSTRTGESYEQY
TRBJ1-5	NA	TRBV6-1	ASNDRDNQPQH
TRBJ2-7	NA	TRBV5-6	ASSLLVREQY
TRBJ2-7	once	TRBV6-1	ASSERGGGYDPGYEQY
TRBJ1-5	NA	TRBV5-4	ASSLDPGQPQH
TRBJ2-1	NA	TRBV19	ASNPSQTLHYNEQF
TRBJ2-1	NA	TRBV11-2	ASSLGVNEQF
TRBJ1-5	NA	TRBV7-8	ASSFFRGPADQPQH
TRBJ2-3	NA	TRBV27	ASSLFYGEDTQY
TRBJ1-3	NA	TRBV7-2	ASSLGSSGNTIY
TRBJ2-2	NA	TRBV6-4	ASSDSAGTGTGELF
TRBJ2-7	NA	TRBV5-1	ASSPGTGINEQY
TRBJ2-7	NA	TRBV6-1	ASSEGGTDTYEQY
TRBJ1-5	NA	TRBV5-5	ASSLSQGDNQPQH
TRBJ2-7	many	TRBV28	ASSPPAGGIYEQY
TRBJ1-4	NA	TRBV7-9	ASTGENEKLF
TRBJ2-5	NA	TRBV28	ASSLVPGLGGETQY
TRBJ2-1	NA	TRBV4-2	ASSQEEGSSYNEQF
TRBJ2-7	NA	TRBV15	ATSRDIASSSYEQY
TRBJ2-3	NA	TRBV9	ASSVAQTSTDTQY
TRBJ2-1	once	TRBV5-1	ASSLSSAIYNEQF